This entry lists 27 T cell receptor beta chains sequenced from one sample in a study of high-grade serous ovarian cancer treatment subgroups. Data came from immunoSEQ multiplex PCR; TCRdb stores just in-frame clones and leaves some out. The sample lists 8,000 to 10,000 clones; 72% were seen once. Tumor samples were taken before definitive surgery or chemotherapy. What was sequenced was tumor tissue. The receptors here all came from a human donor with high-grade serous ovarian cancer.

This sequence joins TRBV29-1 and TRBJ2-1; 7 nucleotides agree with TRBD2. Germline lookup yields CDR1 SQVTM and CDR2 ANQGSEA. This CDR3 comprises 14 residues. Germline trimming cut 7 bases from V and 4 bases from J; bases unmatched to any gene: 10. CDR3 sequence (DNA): TGCAGCGCTCCGATTAGCGGGTGGTACAATGAGCAGTTCTTC. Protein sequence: CSAPISGWYNEQFF.

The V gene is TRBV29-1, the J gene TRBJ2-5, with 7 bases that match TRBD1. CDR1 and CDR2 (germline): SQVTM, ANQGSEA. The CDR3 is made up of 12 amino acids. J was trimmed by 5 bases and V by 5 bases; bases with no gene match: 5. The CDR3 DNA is TGCAGCGTTACCACAGGGGTCGAGACCCAGTACTTC. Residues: CSVTTGVETQYF. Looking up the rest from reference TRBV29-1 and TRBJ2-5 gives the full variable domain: SAVISQKPSRDICQRGTSLTIQCQVDSQVTMMFWYRQQPGQSLTLIATANQGSEATYESGFVIDKFPISRPNLTFSTLTVSNMSPEDSSIYLCSVTTGVETQYFGPGTRLLVL.

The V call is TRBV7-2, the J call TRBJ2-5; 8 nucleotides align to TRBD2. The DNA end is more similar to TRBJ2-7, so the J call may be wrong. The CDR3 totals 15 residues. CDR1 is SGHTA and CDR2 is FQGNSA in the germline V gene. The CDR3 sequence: CASSTIAGRAYEQYF. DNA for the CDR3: TGTGCCAGCAGTACCATAGCGGGGAGAGCCTACGAGCAGTACTTC.

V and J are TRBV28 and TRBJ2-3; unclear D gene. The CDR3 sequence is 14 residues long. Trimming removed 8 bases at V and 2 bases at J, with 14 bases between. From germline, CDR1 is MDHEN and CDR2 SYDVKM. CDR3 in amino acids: CASDSLPSTDTQYF. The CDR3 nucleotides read TGTGCCAGCGACTCGCTACCCTCCACAGATACGCAGTATTTT.

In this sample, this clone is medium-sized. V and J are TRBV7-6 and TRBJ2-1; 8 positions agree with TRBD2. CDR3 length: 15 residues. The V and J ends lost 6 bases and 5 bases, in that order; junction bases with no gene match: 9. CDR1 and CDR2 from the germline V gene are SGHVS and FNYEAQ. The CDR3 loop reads CASRSLADLNNEQFF. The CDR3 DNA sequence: TGTGCCAGCAGGTCACTAGCGGACCTTAACAATGAGCAGTTCTTC.

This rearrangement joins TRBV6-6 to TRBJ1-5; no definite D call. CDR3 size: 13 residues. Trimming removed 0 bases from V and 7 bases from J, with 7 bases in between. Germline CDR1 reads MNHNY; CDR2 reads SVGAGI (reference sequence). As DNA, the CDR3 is TGTGCCAGCAGTTACTCAGGGTTCCAGCCCCAGCATTTT. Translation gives CASSYSGFQPQHF.

CDR3 bases: TGTGCCAGCAGCCCCTTACAGAACCGGGGACCTAAGGGCTACGAGCAGTACTTC. This gives the protein CASSPLQNRGPKGYEQYF. V usage is TRBV27 and J usage is TRBJ2-7, with D perhaps matching TRBD1 or TRBD2 (5 bases each). The CDR3 has 18 amino acids. Trimming cost V 6 bases and J 3 bases, with 27 bases left between them. The germline CDR1 and CDR2 sequences are MNHEY and SMNVEV (reference sequence).

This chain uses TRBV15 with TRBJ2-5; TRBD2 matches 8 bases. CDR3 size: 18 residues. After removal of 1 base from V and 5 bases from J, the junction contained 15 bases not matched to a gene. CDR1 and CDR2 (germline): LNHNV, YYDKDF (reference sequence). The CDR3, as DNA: TGTGCCACCAGCAGAGGGGAGCGGGGGATAGCAACGCGGGAGACCCAGTACTTC. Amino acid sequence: CATSRGERGIATRETQYF.

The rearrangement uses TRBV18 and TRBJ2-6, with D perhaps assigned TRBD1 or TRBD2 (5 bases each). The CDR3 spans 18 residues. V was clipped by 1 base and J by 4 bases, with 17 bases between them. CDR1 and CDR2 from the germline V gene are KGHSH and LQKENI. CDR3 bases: TGTGCCAGCTCACCACTTATGGGGGAATCAGGCGGGGCCAACGTCCTGACTTTC. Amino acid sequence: CASSPLMGESGGANVLTF. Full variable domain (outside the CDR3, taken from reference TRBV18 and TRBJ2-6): NAGVMQNPRHLVRRRGQEARLRCSPMKGHSHVYWYRQLPEEGLKFMVYLQKENIIDESGMPKERFSAEFPKEGPSILRIQQVVRGDSAAYFCASSPLMGESGGANVLTFGAGSRLTVL.

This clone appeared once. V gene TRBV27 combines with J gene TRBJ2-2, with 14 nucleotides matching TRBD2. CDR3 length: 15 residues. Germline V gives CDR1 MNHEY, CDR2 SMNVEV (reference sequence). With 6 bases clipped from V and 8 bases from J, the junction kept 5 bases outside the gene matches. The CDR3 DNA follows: TGTGCCAGCAGCACGGGACTAGCGGGAGTGGGGGAGCTGTTTTTT. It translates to CASSTGLAGVGELFF.

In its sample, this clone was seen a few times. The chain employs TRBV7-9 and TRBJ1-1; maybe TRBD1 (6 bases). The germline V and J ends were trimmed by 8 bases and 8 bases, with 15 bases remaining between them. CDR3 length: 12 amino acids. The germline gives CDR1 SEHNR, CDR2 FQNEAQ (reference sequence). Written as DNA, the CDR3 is TGTGCCAGCCCCCCGGACAGACCCGAAGCTTTCTTT. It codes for CASPPDRPEAFF.

CDR3 coding DNA: TGTGCCAGCCGTAGTGGAGGAGGCACAGATACGCAGTATTTT. This codes for CASRSGGGTDTQYF. The chain links TRBV18 to TRBJ2-3; tentatively, D is TRBD2 (5 bases). Germline values: CDR1 KGHSH, CDR2 LQKENI. V lost 8 bases, J lost 1 base, and 13 bases lay in between. The length of the CDR3 is 14 residues.

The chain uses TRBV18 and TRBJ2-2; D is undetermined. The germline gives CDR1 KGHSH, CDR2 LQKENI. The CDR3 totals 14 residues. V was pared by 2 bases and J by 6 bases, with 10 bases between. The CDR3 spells CASSPVKGPGELFF. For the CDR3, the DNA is TGTGCCAGCTCACCAGTAAAAGGGCCCGGGGAGCTGTTTTTT.

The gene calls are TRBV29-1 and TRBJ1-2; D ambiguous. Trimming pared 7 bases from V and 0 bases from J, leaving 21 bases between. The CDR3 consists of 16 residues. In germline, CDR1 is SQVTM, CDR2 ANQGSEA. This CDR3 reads CSATGQRSKANYGYTF. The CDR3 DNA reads TGCAGCGCGACCGGGCAACGCAGTAAAGCTAACTATGGCTACACCTTC. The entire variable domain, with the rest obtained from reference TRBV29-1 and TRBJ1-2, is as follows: SAVISQKPSRDICQRGTSLTIQCQVDSQVTMMFWYRQQPGQSLTLIATANQGSEATYESGFVIDKFPISRPNLTFSTLTVSNMSPEDSSIYLCSATGQRSKANYGYTFGSGTRLTVV.

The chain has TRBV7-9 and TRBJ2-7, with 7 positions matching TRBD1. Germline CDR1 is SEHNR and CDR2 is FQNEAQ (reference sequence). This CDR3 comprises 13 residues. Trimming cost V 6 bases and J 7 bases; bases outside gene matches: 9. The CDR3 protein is CASRVTGLSEQYF. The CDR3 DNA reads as TGTGCCAGCAGGGTGACAGGGCTGAGTGAGCAGTACTTC.

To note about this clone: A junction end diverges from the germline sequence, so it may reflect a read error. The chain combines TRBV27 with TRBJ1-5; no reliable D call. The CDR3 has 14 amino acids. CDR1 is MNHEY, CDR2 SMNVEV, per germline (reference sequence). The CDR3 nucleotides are TGTGCCAGCAGTTTATGGGGTAGCAGTCAGCCCCAGCATTTT. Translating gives CASSLWGSSQPQHF.

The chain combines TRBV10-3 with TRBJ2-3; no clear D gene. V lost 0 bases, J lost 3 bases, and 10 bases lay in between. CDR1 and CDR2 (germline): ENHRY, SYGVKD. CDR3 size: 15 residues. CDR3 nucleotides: TGTGCCATCAGTGAGTCTTGGATCCAGACAGATACGCAGTATTTT. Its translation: CAISESWIQTDTQYF.

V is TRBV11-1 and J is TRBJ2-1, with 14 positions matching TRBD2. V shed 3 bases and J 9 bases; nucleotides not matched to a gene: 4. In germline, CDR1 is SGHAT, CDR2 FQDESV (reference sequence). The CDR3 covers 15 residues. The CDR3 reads CASSFGTSGSTEQFF. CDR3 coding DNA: TGTGCCAGCAGCTTTGGGACTAGCGGGAGTACTGAGCAGTTCTTC.

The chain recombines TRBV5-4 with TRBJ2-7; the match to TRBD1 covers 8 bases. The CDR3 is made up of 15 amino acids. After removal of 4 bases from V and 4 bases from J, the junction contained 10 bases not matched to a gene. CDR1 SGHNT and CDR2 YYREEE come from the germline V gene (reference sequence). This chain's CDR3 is CASSAGGQGSYEQYF. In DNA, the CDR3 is TGTGCCAGCAGCGCCGGCGGACAGGGATCGTACGAGCAGTACTTC.

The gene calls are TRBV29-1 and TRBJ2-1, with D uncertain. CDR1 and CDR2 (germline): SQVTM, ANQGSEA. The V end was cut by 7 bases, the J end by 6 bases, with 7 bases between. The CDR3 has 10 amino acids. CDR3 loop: CSGLVNEQFF. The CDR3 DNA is TGCAGCGGGCTAGTCAATGAGCAGTTCTTC.

The CDR3 here is CASSLSRWETQYF. In DNA, the CDR3 is TGTGCCAGCAGCTTAAGTCGGTGGGAGACCCAGTACTTC. This sequence joins TRBV7-8 and TRBJ2-5; D unclear. From germline, CDR1 is SGHVS and CDR2 FQNEAQ. V lost 2 bases to trimming and J lost 5 bases, with 9 bases between them. The CDR3 totals 13 residues. Supplemented by reference TRBV7-8 and TRBJ2-5, the full variable domain reads GAGVSQSPRYKVAKRGQDVALRCDPISGHVSLFWYQQALGQGPEFLTYFQNEAQLDKSGLPSDRFFAERPEGSVSTLKIQRTQQEDSAVYLCASSLSRWETQYFGPGTRLLVL.

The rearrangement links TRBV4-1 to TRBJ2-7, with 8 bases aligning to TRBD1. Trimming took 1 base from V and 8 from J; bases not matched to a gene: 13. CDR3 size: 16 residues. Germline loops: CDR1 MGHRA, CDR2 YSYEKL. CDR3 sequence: CASSQVSGTGMGQQYF. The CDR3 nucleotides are TGCGCCAGCAGCCAAGTCTCTGGGACAGGTATGGGTCAGCAGTACTTC.

The CDR3 reads CASSQEGVSEQYF. CDR3 bases: TGTGCCAGCAGCCAAGAGGGAGTGAGCGAGCAGTACTTC. The chain uses TRBV4-2 and TRBJ2-7; tentatively, D is TRBD2 (5 bases). Deletions cut 0 bases from V and 6 bases from J, with 9 bases between. The germline V gene encodes CDR1 LGHNA and CDR2 YNFKEQ. The length of the CDR3 is 13 residues.

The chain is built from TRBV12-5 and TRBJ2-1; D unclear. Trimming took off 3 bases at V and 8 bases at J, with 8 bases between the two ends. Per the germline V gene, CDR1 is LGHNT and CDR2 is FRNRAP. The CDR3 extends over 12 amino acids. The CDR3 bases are TGTGCTAGTGGTTTAAAAGGGTATGAGCAGTTCTTC. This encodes CASGLKGYEQFF.

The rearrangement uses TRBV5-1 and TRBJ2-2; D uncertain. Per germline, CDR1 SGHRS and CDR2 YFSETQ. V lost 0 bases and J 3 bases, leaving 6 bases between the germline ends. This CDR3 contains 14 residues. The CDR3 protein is CASSLDLDTGELFF. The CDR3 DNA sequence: TGCGCCAGCAGCTTGGATCTGGACACCGGGGAGCTGTTTTTT. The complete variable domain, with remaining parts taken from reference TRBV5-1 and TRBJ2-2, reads KAGVTQTPRYLIKTRGQQVTLSCSPISGHRSVSWYQQTPGQGLQFLFEYFSETQRNKGNFPGRFSGRQFSNSRSEMNVSTLELGDSALYLCASSLDLDTGELFFGEGSRLTVL.

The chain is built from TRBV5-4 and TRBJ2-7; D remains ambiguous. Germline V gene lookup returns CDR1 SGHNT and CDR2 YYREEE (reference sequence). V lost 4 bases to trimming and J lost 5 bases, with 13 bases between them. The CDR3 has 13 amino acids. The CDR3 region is CASSATPEHEQYF. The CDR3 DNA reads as TGTGCCAGCAGCGCCACCCCTGAACACGAGCAGTACTTC.

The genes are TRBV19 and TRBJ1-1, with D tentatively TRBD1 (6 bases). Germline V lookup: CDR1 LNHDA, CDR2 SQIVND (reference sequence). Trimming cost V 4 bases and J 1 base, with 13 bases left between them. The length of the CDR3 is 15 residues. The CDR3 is CASSTMDRRNTEAFF. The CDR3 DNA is TGTGCCAGTAGTACCATGGACAGACGGAACACTGAAGCTTTCTTT.